These T cell receptor beta chains were read from a single sample in a study of T cells after yellow fever vaccination. MiXCR, run by TCRdb on the 5' RACE reads, gives a single entry per CDR3 protein. The sample records some 300,000 distinct CDR3 sequences, 8.7% being singletons. The sequenced sample was CD4+ T cells sorted from PBMCs, obtained 5 days after the yellow fever booster vaccination. Receptors were obtained from a man younger than 35 who received the YFV17D yellow fever vaccine. The conserved cysteine and the conserved F or W are not part of the CDR3 here. A D gene is named only where the DNA matches it firmly.

TRBJ2-2,TRBV4-3,.,ASSQDRGSRLF
TRBJ2-5,TRBV5-1,.,ASSPEGAGRETQY
TRBJ1-1,TRBV5-1,.,ASGAANTEAF
TRBJ2-3,TRBV4-2,.,ASSQQIGDTQY
TRBJ2-6,TRBV5-1,.,ASSFTPTRANVLT
TRBJ2-1,TRBV5-1,TRBD1,ASSLGQGVNEQF
TRBJ1-2,TRBV7-2,TRBD1,ASSLEGTGAGYT
TRBJ1-4,TRBV2,.,ASSERGESEKLF
TRBJ1-2,TRBV5-1,.,ASSLNTRNYGYT
TRBJ1-1,TRBV6-5,TRBD1,ASSWTGTEAF
TRBJ2-5,TRBV5-1,.,ASSLDPGSTQY
TRBJ1-4,TRBV4-2,.,ASSQVPEEKLF
TRBJ2-2,TRBV19,.,ASSIQAGELF
TRBJ2-2,TRBV20-1,TRBD2,SARDRRGGAGGELF
TRBJ1-2,TRBV29-1,TRBD1,SVEPGQGSYT
TRBJ1-6,TRBV6-5,.,ASSRRPGQNSPLH
TRBJ2-3,TRBV7-2,.,ASSLGQIPDTQY
TRBJ2-3,TRBV5-1,.,ASSPRGMTITDTQY
TRBJ2-3,TRBV4-1,TRBD1,ASSQGGRQGRNTDTQY
TRBJ1-4,TRBV12-3/TRBV12-4,TRBD1,ASTLQGIGEKLF
TRBJ2-3,TRBV7-3,.,ASSSGPSGHMGADTQY
TRBJ1-1,TRBV7-8,.,ASSPLMNTEAF
TRBJ2-3,TRBV2,TRBD2,ASSDRGGGDTQY
TRBJ2-1,TRBV6-6,.,ASSYAGANEQF
TRBJ1-5,TRBV20-1,.,SARRAGNGNQPQH
TRBJ2-5,TRBV18,TRBD1,ASSPPGTGQETQY
TRBJ2-5,TRBV6-2/TRBV6-3,TRBD2,ASRPLAGARVTQY
TRBJ1-1,TRBV10-1,.,ASSDQGRPHGTEAF
TRBJ2-1,TRBV7-2,.,ASSLGDRQF
TRBJ2-1,TRBV29-1,TRBD1,SVGQGGYNEQF
TRBJ2-1,TRBV6-6,TRBD1,ASSYDPGQGINEQF
TRBJ1-2,TRBV2,.,ASREEGPGGYT
TRBJ1-1,TRBV5-1,.,ASRLATEAF
TRBJ1-5,TRBV6-6,.,ASSYGLGQPQH
TRBJ2-2,TRBV20-1,TRBD2,SAERGAGELF
TRBJ1-5,TRBV29-1,.,SVSTDSNQPQH
TRBJ2-7,TRBV12-3/TRBV12-4,.,ASSYSEGREQY
TRBJ2-1,TRBV3-1,.,ASSQGATEQF
TRBJ1-3,TRBV29-1,TRBD1,SVEDPDRGRNTIY
TRBJ2-1,TRBV7-3,.,ASSPQGGGLQKGLF
TRBJ1-3,TRBV20-1,.,SARDPRQGINTIY
TRBJ1-2,TRBV4-1,.,ASSRAQMGGFNYGYT
TRBJ1-6,TRBV4-1,.,ASSQDSQSEGNSPLH
TRBJ2-5,TRBV6-2/TRBV6-3,.,ASSRRGPQETQY
TRBJ2-1,TRBV7-2,.,ASTLWTANNEQF
TRBJ2-5,TRBV7-2,.,ASSDRAVQY